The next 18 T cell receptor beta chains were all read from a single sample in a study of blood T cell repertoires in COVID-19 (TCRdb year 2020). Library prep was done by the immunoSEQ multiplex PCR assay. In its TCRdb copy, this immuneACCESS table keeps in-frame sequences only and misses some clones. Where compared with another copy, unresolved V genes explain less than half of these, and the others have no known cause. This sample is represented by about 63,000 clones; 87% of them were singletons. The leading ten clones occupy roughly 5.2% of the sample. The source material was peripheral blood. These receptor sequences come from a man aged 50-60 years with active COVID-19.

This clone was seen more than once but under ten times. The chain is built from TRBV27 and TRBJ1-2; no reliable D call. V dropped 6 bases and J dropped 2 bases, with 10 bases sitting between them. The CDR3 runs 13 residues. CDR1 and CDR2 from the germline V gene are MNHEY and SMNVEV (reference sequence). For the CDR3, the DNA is TGTGCCAGCAGCCTGACACCGAACTATGGCTACACCTTC. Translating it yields CASSLTPNYGYTF.

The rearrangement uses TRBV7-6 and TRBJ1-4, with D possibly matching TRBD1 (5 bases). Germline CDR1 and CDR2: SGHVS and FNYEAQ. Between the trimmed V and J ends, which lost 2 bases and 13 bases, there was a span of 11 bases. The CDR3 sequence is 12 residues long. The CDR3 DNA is TGTGCCAGCAGCTTATGGCAGGGAAGACTGTTTTTT. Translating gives CASSLWQGRLFF.

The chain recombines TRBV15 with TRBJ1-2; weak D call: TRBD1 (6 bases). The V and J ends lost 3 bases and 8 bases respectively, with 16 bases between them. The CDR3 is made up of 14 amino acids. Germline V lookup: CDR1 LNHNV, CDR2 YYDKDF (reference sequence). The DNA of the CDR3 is TGTGCCACCAGCAGCTCTTGGACAGCGGGGGGCTACACCTTC. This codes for CATSSSWTAGGYTF.

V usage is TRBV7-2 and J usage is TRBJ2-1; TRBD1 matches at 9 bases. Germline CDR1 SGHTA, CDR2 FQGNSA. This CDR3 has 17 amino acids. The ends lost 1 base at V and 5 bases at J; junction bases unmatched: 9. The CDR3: CASSLVPGTGFHNEQFF. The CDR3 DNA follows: TGTGCCAGCAGCTTAGTCCCCGGGACAGGGTTCCACAATGAGCAGTTCTTC.

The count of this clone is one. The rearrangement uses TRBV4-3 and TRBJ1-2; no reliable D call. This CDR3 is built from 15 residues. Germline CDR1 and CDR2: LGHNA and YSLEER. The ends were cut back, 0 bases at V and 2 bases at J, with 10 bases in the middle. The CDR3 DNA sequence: TGCGCCAGCAGCCAAGATTTGTACACCAACTATGGCTACACCTTC. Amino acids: CASSQDLYTNYGYTF.

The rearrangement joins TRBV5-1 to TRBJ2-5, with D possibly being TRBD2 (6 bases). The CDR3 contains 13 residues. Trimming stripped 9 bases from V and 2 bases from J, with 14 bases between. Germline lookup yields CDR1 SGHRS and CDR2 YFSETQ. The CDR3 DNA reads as TGCGCCACGGGGCGGGACTTACAAGAGACCCAGTACTTC. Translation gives CATGRDLQETQYF.

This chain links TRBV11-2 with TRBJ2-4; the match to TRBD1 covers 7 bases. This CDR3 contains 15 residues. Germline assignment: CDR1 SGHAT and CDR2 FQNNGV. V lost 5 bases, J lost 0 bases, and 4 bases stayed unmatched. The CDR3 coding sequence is TGTGCCAGCAGCCAGGGACAGTTAGCCAAAAACATTCAGTACTTC. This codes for CASSQGQLAKNIQYF. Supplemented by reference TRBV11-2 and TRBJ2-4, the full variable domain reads EAGVAQSPRYKIIEKRQSVAFWCNPISGHATLYWYQQILGQGPKLLIQFQNNGVVDDSQLPKDRFSAERLKGVDSTLKIQPAKLEDSAVYLCASSQGQLAKNIQYFGAGTRLSVL.

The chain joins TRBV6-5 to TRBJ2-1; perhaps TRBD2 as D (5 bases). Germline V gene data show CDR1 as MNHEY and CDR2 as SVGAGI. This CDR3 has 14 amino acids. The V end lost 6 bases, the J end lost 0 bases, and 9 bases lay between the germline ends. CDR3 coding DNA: TGTGCCAGCAGAGGTGGGAGCTCCTACAATGAGCAGTTCTTC. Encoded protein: CASRGGSSYNEQFF.

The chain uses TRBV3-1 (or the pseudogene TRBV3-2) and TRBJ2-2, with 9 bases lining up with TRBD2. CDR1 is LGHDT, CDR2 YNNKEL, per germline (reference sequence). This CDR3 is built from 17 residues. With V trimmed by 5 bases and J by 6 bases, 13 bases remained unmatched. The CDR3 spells CASSSARAGGLAGELFF. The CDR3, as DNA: TGTGCCAGCAGCTCAGCACGAGCGGGAGGTTTGGCCGGGGAGCTGTTTTTT.

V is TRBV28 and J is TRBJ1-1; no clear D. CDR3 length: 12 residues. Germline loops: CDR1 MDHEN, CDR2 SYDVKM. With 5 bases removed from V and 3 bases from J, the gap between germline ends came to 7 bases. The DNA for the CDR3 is TGTGCCAGCAGTATAATAGACACTGAAGCTTTCTTT. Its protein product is CASSIIDTEAFF.

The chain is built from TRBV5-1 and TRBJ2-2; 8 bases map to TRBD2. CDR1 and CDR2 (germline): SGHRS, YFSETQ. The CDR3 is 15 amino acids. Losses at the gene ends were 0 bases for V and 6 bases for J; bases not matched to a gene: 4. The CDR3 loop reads CASSLAAGVAGELFF. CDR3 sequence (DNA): TGCGCCAGCAGCTTGGCAGCGGGAGTGGCCGGGGAGCTGTTTTTT.

CDR3 protein: CASSGQGARKLFF. In DNA, the CDR3 is TGTGCCAGCAGTGGACAGGGGGCGAGGAAACTGTTTTTT. The chain couples TRBV2 to TRBJ1-4; TRBD1 aligns across 10 bases. J was trimmed by 11 bases and V by 4 bases; bases with no gene match: 4. Germline V gene data show CDR1 as SNHLY and CDR2 as FYNNEI. The CDR3 consists of 13 residues.

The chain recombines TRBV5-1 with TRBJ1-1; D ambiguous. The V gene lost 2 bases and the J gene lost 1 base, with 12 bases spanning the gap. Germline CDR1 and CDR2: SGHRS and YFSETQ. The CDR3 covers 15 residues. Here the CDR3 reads CASSLLSTGNTEAFF. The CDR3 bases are TGCGCCAGCAGCTTACTATCGACGGGGAACACTGAAGCTTTCTTT.

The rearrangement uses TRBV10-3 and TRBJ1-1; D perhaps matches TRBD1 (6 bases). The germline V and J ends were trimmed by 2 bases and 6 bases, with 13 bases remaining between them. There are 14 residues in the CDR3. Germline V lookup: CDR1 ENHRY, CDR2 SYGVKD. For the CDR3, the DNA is TGTGCCATCAGTGAGGGACAGCGTACTTCTGAAGCTTTCTTT. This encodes CAISEGQRTSEAFF.

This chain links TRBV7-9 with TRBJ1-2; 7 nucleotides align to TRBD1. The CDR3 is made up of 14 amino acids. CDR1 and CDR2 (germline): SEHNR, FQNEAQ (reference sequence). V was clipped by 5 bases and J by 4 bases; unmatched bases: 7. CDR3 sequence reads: CASSAGQNLYGYTF. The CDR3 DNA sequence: TGTGCCAGCAGCGCGGGACAGAATCTCTATGGCTACACCTTC.

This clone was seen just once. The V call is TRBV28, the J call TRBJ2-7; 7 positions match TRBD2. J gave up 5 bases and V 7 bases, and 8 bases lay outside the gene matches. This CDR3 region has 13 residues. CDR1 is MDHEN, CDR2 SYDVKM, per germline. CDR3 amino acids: CASTLGGADEQYF. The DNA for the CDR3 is TGTGCCAGCACCTTGGGAGGGGCCGACGAGCAGTACTTC.

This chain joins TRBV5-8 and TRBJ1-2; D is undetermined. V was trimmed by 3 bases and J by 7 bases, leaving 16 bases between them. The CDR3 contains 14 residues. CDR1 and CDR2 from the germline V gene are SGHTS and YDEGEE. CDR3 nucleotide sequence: TGTGCCAGCAGCTCGGGTCGGGGTGACCTTGGCTACACCTTC. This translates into CASSSGRGDLGYTF.

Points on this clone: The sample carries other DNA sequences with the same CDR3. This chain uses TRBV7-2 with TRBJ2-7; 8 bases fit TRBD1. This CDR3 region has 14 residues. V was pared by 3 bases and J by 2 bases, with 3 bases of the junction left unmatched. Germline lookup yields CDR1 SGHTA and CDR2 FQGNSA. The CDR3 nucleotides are TGTGCCAGCAGCTTCGGACAGGGTACCTACGAGCAGTACTTC. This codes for CASSFGQGTYEQYF.